This TCR beta chain was captured in a study of T-cell reconstitution after alpha-beta-depleted transplantation in children. The CDR3 contains 12 residues. Germline CDR1 is DFQATT and CDR2 is SNEGSKA (reference sequence). V lost 5 bases and J lost 1, with 9 bases in between. This clonotype was counted between two and nine times. Its antigen remains unidentified. Unique molecular identifiers tagged the TCRbeta library. One entry per CDR3 protein results from TCRdb running MiXCR on the PCR reads. The sample has about 78,000 distinct CDR3 sequences; 13% to 15% are singletons. Study-wide results and limits: Surviving thymic progenitors and recipient T cells were the source of high TCRbeta diversity at day 60 in some patients. Newly produced T cells mostly accounted for T-cell counts and diversity one year post-transplant. The study reportedly traced alpha-beta T cells about two months after transplant to several hundred expanded graft clones.

The V call is TRBV20-1, the J call TRBJ2-7; TRBD1 is a possible D gene (6 bases). This receptor was taken from a male patient under 10 years old who had a stem cell transplant for acute lymphoblastic leukemia, so the T cells may come from the graft donor. The sequenced sample was PBMCs, mostly from graft donor cells, obtained 180 days after TCRalphabeta/CD19-depleted stem cell transplant. CDR3 DNA: TGCAGTGCTCAACAGGGTTCCTACGAGCAGTACTTC. Translating gives CSAQQGSYEQYF.